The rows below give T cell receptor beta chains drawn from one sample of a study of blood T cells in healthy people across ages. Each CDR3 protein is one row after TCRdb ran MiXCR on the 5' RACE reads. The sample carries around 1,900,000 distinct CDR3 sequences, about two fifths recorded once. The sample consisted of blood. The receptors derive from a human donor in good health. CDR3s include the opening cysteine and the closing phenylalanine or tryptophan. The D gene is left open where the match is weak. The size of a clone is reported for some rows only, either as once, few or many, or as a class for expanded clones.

TGTGCCTACTCAAGTTCAAACTATGGCTACACCTTC,CAYSSSNYGYTF,NA,TRBJ1-2,NA,TRBV30
TGTGCCACCAGCAGAGATCATCACTACGAGCAGTACTTC,CATSRDHHYEQYF,NA,TRBJ2-7,NA,TRBV15
TGTGCCACCAGCAGAGATCTTATGGGCAGCACAGATACGCAGTATTTT,CATSRDLMGSTDTQYF,NA,TRBJ2-3,NA,TRBV15
TGCAGCGCGGATGGACAGGGTGCCTATGGCTACACCTTC,CSADGQGAYGYTF,TRBD1,TRBJ1-2,few,TRBV29-1
TGTGCCAGCTCACCCGCGGCCCATTCAGACTACGAGCAGTACTTC,CASSPAAHSDYEQYF,NA,TRBJ2-7,NA,TRBV18
TGCGCCAGCAGCCAAGATCCGGGGGGCTCGACAGATACGCAGTATTTT,CASSQDPGGSTDTQYF,NA,TRBJ2-3,many,TRBV4-3
TGTGCCGGCAGTTCCCCGGGGGAGAGGAGCTCCTACGAGCAGTACTTC,CAGSSPGERSSYEQYF,NA,TRBJ2-7,NA,TRBV28
TGTGCCAGCAGCTTAGTCGCAGCGGGGGGGCGTGCCAAAAACATTCAGTACTTC,CASSLVAAGGRAKNIQYF,TRBD2,TRBJ2-4,NA,TRBV7-2
TGTGCCAGCAGTAGCGGCAGAAACCAAGAGACCCAGTACTTC,CASSSGRNQETQYF,NA,TRBJ2-5,few,TRBV12-3/TRBV12-4
TGCAGCGTTTTGATCGTTGCCTACGATGAGCAGTTCTTC,CSVLIVAYDEQFF,NA,TRBJ2-1,NA,TRBV29-1
TGTGCCAGCAGCTTACAGGGGATGAGGACTAATGAAAAACTGTTTTTT,CASSLQGMRTNEKLFF,TRBD1,TRBJ1-4,NA,TRBV5-5
TGTGCCAGCAGCTTAGCTACGGGCCTGAATGAGCAGTTCTTC,CASSLATGLNEQFF,NA,TRBJ2-1,NA,TRBV7-9
TGCGCCAGCAGCCTCGCGGGACTAGCGGTCGAGGGAAAGACCCAGTACTTC,CASSLAGLAVEGKTQYF,TRBD2,TRBJ2-5,NA,TRBV5-1
TGCAGCGTTGAAAATCTGAACACTGAAGCTTTCTTT,CSVENLNTEAFF,NA,TRBJ1-1,few,TRBV29-1